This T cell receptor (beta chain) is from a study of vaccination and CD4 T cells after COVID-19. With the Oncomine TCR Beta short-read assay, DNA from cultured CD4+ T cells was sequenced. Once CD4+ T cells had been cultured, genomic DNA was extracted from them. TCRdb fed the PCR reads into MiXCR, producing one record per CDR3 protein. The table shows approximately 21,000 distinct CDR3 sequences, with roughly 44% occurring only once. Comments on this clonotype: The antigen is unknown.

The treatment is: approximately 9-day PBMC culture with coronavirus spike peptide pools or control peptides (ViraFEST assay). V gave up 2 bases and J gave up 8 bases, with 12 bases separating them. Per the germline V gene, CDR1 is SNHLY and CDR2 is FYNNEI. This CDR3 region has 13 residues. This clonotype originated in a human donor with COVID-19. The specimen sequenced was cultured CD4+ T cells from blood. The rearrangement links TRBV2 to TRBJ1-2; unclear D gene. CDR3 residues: CASSEFRGYGYTF. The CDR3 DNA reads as TGTGCCAGCAGTGAATTTCGGGGATACGGCTACACCTTC.